A single sample gave rise to the 25 T cell receptor beta chains below, sequenced in a study of blood T cell repertoires in COVID-19. Generated by immunoSEQ multiplex PCR, the TCRdb table keeps only in-frame clones and is missing some. Here the sample spans approximately 240,000 clones, roughly four fifths being singletons. Sequenced sample: PBMCs or T cells enriched from blood (not recorded which). These receptors were obtained from a woman aged 40 to 55 with acute COVID-19.

Note on this clone: Other DNA sequences in the sample encode the same CDR3. The chain joins TRBV3-1 (or the pseudogene TRBV3-2) to TRBJ2-7; D is unresolved. Between the trimmed V and J ends, which lost 1 base and 3 bases, there was a span of 4 bases. Germline values: CDR1 LGHDT, CDR2 YNNKEL (reference sequence). The CDR3 has 12 amino acids. CDR3 in amino acids: CASSQVSYEQYF. DNA of the CDR3: TGTGCCAGCAGCCAAGTGAGCTACGAGCAGTACTTC.

This rearrangement joins TRBV7-9 to TRBJ2-2; a possible D gene is TRBD2 (6 bases). CDR1 and CDR2 from the germline V gene are SEHNR and FQNEAQ (reference sequence). The CDR3 runs to 14 residues. V dropped 1 base and J dropped 8 bases, with 11 bases sitting between them. The CDR3 region has the DNA TGTGCCAGCAGCTTAGTCTCGCGGGGTGGGGAGCTGTTTTTT. As protein: CASSLVSRGGELFF.

This clone was detected a few times. The rearrangement uses TRBV7-2 and TRBJ2-2; D call uncertain. V was pared by 1 base and J by 2 bases, with 8 bases between. Germline V gives CDR1 SGHTA, CDR2 FQGNSA. The CDR3 is 15 amino acids. CDR3 nucleotides: TGTGCCAGCAGCTTAGGGCAGGTTAACACCGGGGAGCTGTTTTTT. This sequence encodes CASSLGQVNTGELFF. Drawing the rest from reference TRBV7-2 and TRBJ2-2, the complete variable domain is GAGVSQSPSNKVTEKGKDVELRCDPISGHTALYWYRQSLGQGLEFLIYFQGNSAPDKSGLPSDRFSAERTGGSVSTLTIQRTQQEDSAVYLCASSLGQVNTGELFFGEGSRLTVL.

The chain combines TRBV7-9 with TRBJ1-2; D might be TRBD1 (6 bases). The length of the CDR3 is 15 residues. CDR1 and CDR2 (germline): SEHNR, FQNEAQ (reference sequence). V was pared by 2 bases and J by 8 bases, with 18 bases between. The CDR3 region is CASSLRSEQGIGYTF. As DNA, the CDR3 is TGTGCCAGCAGCTTAAGAAGCGAACAGGGAATCGGCTACACCTTC.

This chain joins TRBV6-5 and TRBJ1-4; TRBD1 agrees at 7 bases. The germline CDR1 and CDR2 sequences are MNHEY and SVGAGI. The CDR3 covers 15 residues. V was pared by 0 bases and J by 7 bases, with 5 bases of the junction left unmatched. CDR3 protein: CASSYSGGLGEKLFF. As DNA, the CDR3 is TGTGCCAGCAGTTACTCAGGGGGCTTGGGTGAAAAACTGTTTTTT.

CDR3 sequence (DNA): TGTGCCAGCAGCTTAAACAGGGCATGGACTGAAGCTTTCTTT. As protein: CASSLNRAWTEAFF. The chain recombines TRBV7-2 with TRBJ1-1; D is perhaps TRBD1 (6 bases). CDR1 is SGHTA, CDR2 FQGNSA, per germline. This CDR3 region has 14 residues. The V and J ends lost 2 bases and 5 bases respectively, with 12 bases between them.

V usage is TRBV28 and J usage is TRBJ1-6; D unclear. CDR1 and CDR2 (germline): MDHEN, SYDVKM. Trimming took 5 bases from V and 4 from J, leaving 6 bases between them. This CDR3 has 13 residues. The CDR3 region is CASSEQYNSPLHF. In nucleotides, the CDR3 is TGTGCCAGCAGTGAACAGTATAATTCACCCCTCCACTTT.

The rearrangement links TRBV4-2 to TRBJ2-3; 7 nucleotides line up with TRBD2. The V segment lost 0 bases and the J segment 4 bases; nucleotides outside the gene matches: 10. The CDR3 consists of 17 residues. The germline V gene has CDR1 LGHNA and CDR2 YNFKEQ. The CDR3 loop is CASSQDWSGISADTQYF. The DNA for the CDR3 is TGTGCCAGCAGCCAAGATTGGAGCGGGATAAGCGCAGATACGCAGTATTTT.

This rearrangement joins TRBV7-3 to TRBJ1-1; D remains unclear. The CDR3 covers 13 residues. The V gene's germline CDR1 is SGHTA and CDR2 FQGTGA. Trimming left V 2 bases short and J 6 bases short, with 10 bases between. Here the CDR3 reads CASSLLGLAEAFF. The CDR3 nucleotides are TGTGCCAGCAGCTTACTAGGATTGGCTGAAGCTTTCTTT.

The chain joins TRBV6-5 to TRBJ1-2; TRBD1 matches at 7 bases. Germline assignment: CDR1 MNHEY and CDR2 SVGAGI. The CDR3 loop spans 15 amino acids. V lost 0 bases, J lost 3 bases, and 4 bases stayed unmatched. CDR3 region: CASSYSIGTDYGYTF. CDR3 sequence (DNA): TGTGCCAGCAGTTACTCGATCGGGACAGACTATGGCTACACCTTC.

CDR3 in amino acids: CASSITLWTGDTGELFF. The CDR3 DNA reads as TGTGCCAGTAGTATTACCCTCTGGACAGGGGACACCGGGGAGCTGTTTTTT. The V call is TRBV19, the J call TRBJ2-2, with 9 bases lining up with TRBD1. Per the germline V gene, CDR1 is LNHDA and CDR2 is SQIVND (reference sequence). The CDR3 spans 17 residues. The V gene end was trimmed by 3 bases and the J gene end by 3 bases; junction bases not matched to a gene: 8. Supplemented by reference TRBV19 and TRBJ2-2, the full variable domain reads DGGITQSPKYLFRKEGQNVTLSCEQNLNHDAMYWYRQDPGQGLRLIYYSQIVNDFQKGDIAEGYSVSREKKESFPLTVTSAQKNPTAFYLCASSITLWTGDTGELFFGEGSRLTVL.

This rearrangement joins TRBV7-9 to TRBJ2-7; no definite D call. The CDR3 has 12 amino acids. CDR1 SEHNR and CDR2 FQNEAQ come from the germline V gene (reference sequence). V was cut by 2 bases and J by 4 bases, with 6 bases left in between. This CDR3 reads CASSLSRYEQYF. Written as DNA, the CDR3 is TGTGCCAGCAGCTTATCACGGTACGAGCAGTACTTC.

The chain couples TRBV4-2 to TRBJ1-4, with D perhaps TRBD1 (6 bases). The germline V gene has CDR1 LGHNA and CDR2 YNFKEQ. The CDR3 is 15 amino acids. V was shortened by 2 bases and J by 8 bases, with 15 bases between the two germline ends. CDR3 nucleotides: TGTGCCAGCAGCCAACTAGACAGGTTGCAAGAAAAACTGTTTTTT. It encodes CASSQLDRLQEKLFF.

The chain carries TRBV19 and TRBJ2-4; 7 nucleotides align to TRBD1. This CDR3 has 18 amino acids. Germline loops: CDR1 LNHDA, CDR2 SQIVND (reference sequence). With 9 bases clipped from V and 0 bases from J, the junction kept 17 bases outside the gene matches. CDR3 residues: CASWGPGTDLLAKNIQYF. The CDR3 nucleotides read TGTGCCAGCTGGGGTCCCGGGACAGACTTACTAGCCAAAAACATTCAGTACTTC.

The chain employs TRBV18 and TRBJ1-5; TRBD1 matches at 9 bases. Trimming at V came to 1 base and at J to 0 bases, leaving 4 bases not matched to a gene. The CDR3 spans 17 residues. Germline loops: CDR1 KGHSH, CDR2 LQKENI. The CDR3 protein is CASSPLRQGDSNQPQHF. The CDR3 nucleotides read TGTGCCAGCTCACCACTAAGACAGGGGGATAGCAATCAGCCCCAGCATTTT. Full variable domain (missing parts from reference TRBV18 and TRBJ1-5): NAGVMQNPRHLVRRRGQEARLRCSPMKGHSHVYWYRQLPEEGLKFMVYLQKENIIDESGMPKERFSAEFPKEGPSILRIQQVVRGDSAAYFCASSPLRQGDSNQPQHFGDGTRLSIL.

V gene TRBV5-8 combines with J gene TRBJ1-5, with D perhaps matching TRBD1 (5 bases). In germline, CDR1 is SGHTS, CDR2 YDEGEE. The CDR3 is 16 residues long. Trimming left V 4 bases short and J 5 bases short, with 19 bases between. The CDR3 nucleotides read TGTGCCAGCAGCCCCCGCCGGGGGACTGGGTATCAGCCCCAGCATTTT. Protein product: CASSPRRGTGYQPQHF.

This clone has only a few counts. CDR3 DNA: TGTGCCAGCAATGAACAGTCAACTAATGAAAAACTGTTTTTT. Its protein is CASNEQSTNEKLFF. The chain joins TRBV28 to TRBJ1-4, with D unclear. This CDR3 has 14 residues. Germline CDR1 reads MDHEN; CDR2 reads SYDVKM. Between the trimmed V and J ends, which lost 7 bases and 0 bases, there was a span of 9 bases. The full variable domain, with the rest looked up from reference TRBV28 and TRBJ1-4, is DVKVTQSSRYLVKRTGEKVFLECVQDMDHENMFWYRQDPGLGLRLIYFSYDVKMKEKGDIPEGYSVSREKKERFSLILESASTNQTSMYLCASNEQSTNEKLFFGSGTQLSVL.

V gene TRBV5-4 combines with J gene TRBJ1-3, with D perhaps TRBD1 (5 bases). Germline V lookup: CDR1 SGHNT, CDR2 YYREEE (reference sequence). The V gene lost 4 bases and the J gene lost 3 bases, with 11 bases spanning the gap. The CDR3 spans 14 residues. In DNA, the CDR3 is TGTGCCAGCAGCATGTCAGGGCTTGGAAACACCATATATTTT. This encodes CASSMSGLGNTIYF.

CDR3 sequence (DNA): TGTGCCAGCAGCCAAGACCGACTGAAAGTCTACGAGCAGTACTTC. This translates into CASSQDRLKVYEQYF. This rearrangement joins TRBV7-2 to TRBJ2-7; D unresolved. The V and J ends lost 5 bases and 3 bases respectively, with 17 bases between them. This CDR3 has 15 residues. In germline, CDR1 is SGHTA, CDR2 FQGNSA.

The chain's CDR3 is CASSPRQSTGELFF. The CDR3 region has the DNA TGTGCCAGCTCACCAAGACAGAGCACCGGGGAGCTGTTTTTT. The chain combines TRBV18 with TRBJ2-2; D perhaps matches TRBD1 (5 bases). CDR1 and CDR2 from the germline V gene are KGHSH and LQKENI. The CDR3 has 14 amino acids. The ends were cut back, 2 bases at V and 4 bases at J, with 8 bases in the middle.

This clone was recorded at least ten times. The rearrangement links TRBV2 to TRBJ2-3; D is uncertain. Deletions cut 8 bases from V and 0 bases from J, with 9 bases between. The CDR3 totals 13 residues. Germline lookup yields CDR1 SNHLY and CDR2 FYNNEI. The CDR3 region has the DNA TGTGCCAGCGCAAGAGCTAGCACAGATACGCAGTATTTT. It codes for CASARASTDTQYF.

J is TRBJ2-5 and V is TRBV28; TRBD2 matches 10 bases. V was pared by 5 bases and J by 5 bases, with 5 bases of the junction left unmatched. The CDR3 is 14 residues long. CDR1 and CDR2 (germline): MDHEN, SYDVKM. The CDR3 DNA reads as TGTGCCAGCAGTAAACTAGCGGGAAGGGAGACCCAGTACTTC. Amino acid sequence: CASSKLAGRETQYF.

The chain recombines TRBV6-2 or TRBV6-3 with TRBJ1-2; the D is unclear. V lost 2 bases to trimming and J lost 4 bases, with 14 bases between them. The V gene's germline CDR1 is MNHEY and CDR2 SVGEGT. The CDR3 consists of 15 residues. The CDR3 protein is CASSYDASAIYGYTF. The CDR3, as DNA: TGTGCCAGCAGTTACGACGCCAGCGCTATCTATGGCTACACCTTC.

The chain links TRBV9 to TRBJ1-4, with 7 bases identical to TRBD1. Germline loops: CDR1 SGDLS, CDR2 YYNGEE. This CDR3 contains 14 residues. The trim removed 2 bases at V and 3 bases at J, leaving 1 base unmatched. CDR3 loop: CASSVGTANEKLFF. CDR3 in DNA: TGTGCCAGCAGCGTCGGGACAGCTAATGAAAAACTGTTTTTT.

As concerns this clone: The same CDR3 is also encoded by other DNA sequences in this sample. The rearrangement uses TRBV12-3 or TRBV12-4 and TRBJ1-2, with D unclear. V shed 3 bases and J shed 2 bases, with 7 bases lying between them. The CDR3 sequence is 13 residues long. CDR3 region: CASSFSGNYGYTF. The CDR3 nucleotides are TGTGCCAGCAGTTTTTCAGGCAACTATGGCTACACCTTC.